Below, 14 T cell receptor beta chains from the same sample are listed, as sequenced in a study of T cell changes during pregnancy in multiple sclerosis. This table comes from immunoSEQ multiplex PCR, and its TCRdb copy is limited to in-frame clones, with some not included. The sample holds 70,000 or so clones, 92% seen once. The material was CD4+ T cells from peripheral blood mononuclear cells, obtained after pregnancy. Receptors originate from a female donor with multiple sclerosis, enrolled in a pregnancy study.

The CDR3 loop is CATSRDLSQGFEQFF. CDR3 nucleotide sequence: TGTGCCACCAGCAGAGATTTATCACAGGGGTTTGAGCAGTTCTTC. The chain has TRBV15 and TRBJ2-1; 7 positions match TRBD1. Per the germline V gene, CDR1 is LNHNV and CDR2 is YYDKDF (reference sequence). The trim removed 0 bases at V and 9 bases at J, leaving 8 bases unmatched. The CDR3 is made up of 15 amino acids. Supplemented by reference TRBV15 and TRBJ2-1, the full variable domain reads DAMVIQNPRYQVTQFGKPVTLSCSQTLNHNVMYWYQQKSSQAPKLLFHYYDKDFNNEADTPDNFQSRRPNTSFCFLDIRSPGLGDTAMYLCATSRDLSQGFEQFFGPGTRLTVL.

The rearrangement uses TRBV9 and TRBJ1-3; D gene ambiguous. The CDR3 loop spans 14 amino acids. Germline V gives CDR1 SGDLS, CDR2 YYNGEE. V shed 3 bases and J shed 4 bases, with 11 bases lying between them. CDR3 DNA sequence: TGTGCCAGCAGCGCCCACAGCAGAGGAAACACCATATATTTT. Translating gives CASSAHSRGNTIYF. The variable domain in full, with the rest retrieved from reference TRBV9 and TRBJ1-3, is DSGVTQTPKHLITATGQRVTLRCSPRSGDLSVYWYQQSLDQGLQFLIQYYNGEERAKGNILERFSAQQFPDLHSELNLSSLELGDSALYFCASSAHSRGNTIYFGEGSWLTVV.

The chain carries TRBV10-3 and TRBJ2-2, with 11 bases fitting TRBD2. This CDR3 has 18 residues. The trim removed 0 bases at V and 1 base at J, leaving 4 bases unmatched. Germline V gene data show CDR1 as ENHRY and CDR2 as SYGVKD. The CDR3: CAISESLLAGGNTGELFF. In DNA, the CDR3 is TGTGCCATCAGTGAGTCGCTGCTAGCGGGAGGGAACACCGGGGAGCTGTTTTTT.

This chain links TRBV10-3 with TRBJ1-1; 7 nucleotides agree with TRBD1. This CDR3 has 14 residues. Germline CDR1 is ENHRY and CDR2 is SYGVKD. With 5 bases clipped from V and 2 bases from J, the junction kept 5 bases outside the gene matches. The CDR3 here is CAISRQGLNTEAFF. The DNA for the CDR3 is TGTGCCATCAGTCGACAGGGTTTAAACACTGAAGCTTTCTTT.

The chain carries TRBV6-5 and TRBJ1-5; tentatively, D is TRBD1 (6 bases). The V end was cut by 10 bases, the J end by 0 bases, with 16 bases between. This CDR3 region has 15 residues. Per the germline V gene, CDR1 is MNHEY and CDR2 is SVGAGI. This CDR3 reads CAILGHMLSNQPQHF. The CDR3 DNA sequence: TGTGCCATTTTGGGACACATGCTTAGCAATCAGCCCCAGCATTTT.

The V gene is TRBV5-1, the J gene TRBJ2-7; weak D call: TRBD1 (5 bases). Germline V gives CDR1 SGHRS, CDR2 YFSETQ. The length of the CDR3 is 16 residues. V dropped 0 bases and J dropped 0 bases, with 13 bases sitting between them. The CDR3 sequence: CASSLAAGLASYEQYF. CDR3 sequence (DNA): TGCGCCAGCAGCTTGGCCGCAGGGCTGGCCTCCTACGAGCAGTACTTC.

The chain carries TRBV19 and TRBJ2-1; TRBD1 matches 9 bases. The V segment lost 7 bases and the J segment 9 bases; nucleotides outside the gene matches: 10. In germline, CDR1 is LNHDA, CDR2 SQIVND (reference sequence). The CDR3 length is 14 residues. CDR3 amino acids: CASTQDRGSPEQFF. The CDR3 DNA reads as TGTGCCAGTACTCAGGACAGGGGTAGCCCTGAGCAGTTCTTC. Together with reference TRBV19 and TRBJ2-1, the CDR3 gives the full variable domain: DGGITQSPKYLFRKEGQNVTLSCEQNLNHDAMYWYRQDPGQGLRLIYYSQIVNDFQKGDIAEGYSVSREKKESFPLTVTSAQKNPTAFYLCASTQDRGSPEQFFGPGTRLTVL.

The gene calls are TRBV5-1 and TRBJ2-5, with a weak D call TRBD1 (6 bases). The germline V gene encodes CDR1 SGHRS and CDR2 YFSETQ. The CDR3 loop spans 15 amino acids. V gave up 0 bases and J gave up 5 bases, with 14 bases separating them. This chain's CDR3 is CASSLGGQSWETQYF. CDR3 bases: TGCGCCAGCAGCTTGGGGGGACAATCGTGGGAGACCCAGTACTTC.

V and J are TRBV18 and TRBJ1-1, with D uncertain. The CDR3 loop spans 13 amino acids. V was shortened by 3 bases and J by 4 bases, with 9 bases between the two germline ends. The germline V gene has CDR1 KGHSH and CDR2 LQKENI. CDR3 region: CASSPSRGTEAFF. DNA of the CDR3: TGTGCCAGCTCACCGTCGCGGGGCACTGAAGCTTTCTTT. The full variable domain, its missing parts supplied by reference TRBV18 and TRBJ1-1, is NAGVMQNPRHLVRRRGQEARLRCSPMKGHSHVYWYRQLPEEGLKFMVYLQKENIIDESGMPKERFSAEFPKEGPSILRIQQVVRGDSAAYFCASSPSRGTEAFFGQGTRLTVV.

V is TRBV6-5 and J is TRBJ2-7, with TRBD2 identical over 12 bases. This CDR3 contains 15 residues. With 6 bases clipped from V and 2 bases from J, the junction kept 5 bases outside the gene matches. From germline, CDR1 is MNHEY and CDR2 SVGAGI. The CDR3 here is CASRRRTSGTYEQYF. DNA for the CDR3: TGTGCCAGCAGACGCCGGACTAGCGGGACCTACGAGCAGTACTTC.

This clone was counted once. The chain joins TRBV28 to TRBJ2-3; 13 bases are a match to TRBD2. The J segment lost 0 bases and the V segment lost 2 bases, leaving 5 bases of the junction unmatched. CDR3 length equals 18 residues. Germline assignment: CDR1 MDHEN and CDR2 SYDVKM. CDR3 nucleotides: TGTGCCAGCAGTTTAACGGGGACTAGCGGGGCTAGCACAGATACGCAGTATTTT. Protein sequence: CASSLTGTSGASTDTQYF.

The CDR3 spells CASSRDTANTGELFF. Written as DNA, the CDR3 is TGCGCCAGCAGCCGGGACACCGCGAACACCGGGGAGCTGTTTTTT. The chain joins TRBV5-1 to TRBJ2-2; D may be TRBD1 (6 bases). Per germline, CDR1 SGHRS and CDR2 YFSETQ. Trimming pared 4 bases from V and 0 bases from J, leaving 10 bases between. This CDR3 has 15 amino acids.

Comments on this clone: Germline is not matched at one junction end, which may reflect a read error. This sequence joins TRBV5-1 and TRBJ2-7; 8 nucleotides line up with TRBD1. This CDR3 is built from 13 residues. Germline V gene sequence: CDR1 SGHRS, CDR2 YFSETQ. CDR3 sequence: CASHRDRSSEQYF. The CDR3 DNA is TGCGCCAGTCACCGGGACAGGTCCTCCGAGCAGTACTTC.

This clone was detected a few times. The CDR3 sequence: CASSSQASGSSDEQFF. The CDR3 nucleotides read TGTGCCAGCAGTTCCCAGGCTAGCGGGAGTAGTGATGAGCAGTTCTTC. This chain joins TRBV27 and TRBJ2-1, with 10 nucleotides matching TRBD2. Germline values: CDR1 MNHEY, CDR2 SMNVEV (reference sequence). This CDR3 region has 16 residues. The V segment lost 4 bases and the J segment 8 bases; nucleotides outside the gene matches: 11.